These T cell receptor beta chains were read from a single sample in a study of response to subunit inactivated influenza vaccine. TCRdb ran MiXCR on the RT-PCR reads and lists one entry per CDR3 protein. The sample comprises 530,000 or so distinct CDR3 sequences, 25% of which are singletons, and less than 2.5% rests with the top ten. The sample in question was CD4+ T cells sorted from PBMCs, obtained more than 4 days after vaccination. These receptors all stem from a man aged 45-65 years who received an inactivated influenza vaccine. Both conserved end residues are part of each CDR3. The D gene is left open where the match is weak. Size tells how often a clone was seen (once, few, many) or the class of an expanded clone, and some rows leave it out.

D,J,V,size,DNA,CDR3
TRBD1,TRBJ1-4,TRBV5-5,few,TGTGCCAGCAGCTTGGCCGGCAGGGGGCGAGGTGAAAAACTGTTTTTT,CASSLAGRGRGEKLFF
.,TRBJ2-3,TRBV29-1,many,TGCAGCGTTGACCAGGGATACCTGGTGGAGGGTACGCAGTATTTT,CSVDQGYLVEGTQYF
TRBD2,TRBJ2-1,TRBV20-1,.,TGCAGTGCTAGTTCTAGCGGGAGCTCTGGAAAGTTCTTC,CSASSSGSSGKFF
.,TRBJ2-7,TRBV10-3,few,TGTGCCATCAGCCACGGATTGGACAGTTCCAAGCAGTACTTC,CAISHGLDSSKQYF
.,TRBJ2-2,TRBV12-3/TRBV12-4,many,TGTGCCAGCAGTTTACGCCGTGGTGGGGTCGGGGAGCTGTTTTTT,CASSLRRGGVGELFF
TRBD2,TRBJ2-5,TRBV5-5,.,TGTGCCAGCAACACCCAGGGAGGGGCGGAGACCCAGTACTTC,CASNTQGGAETQYF
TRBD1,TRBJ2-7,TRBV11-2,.,TGTGCCAGCAGCTTAGGGGGACAGGGTCCGAGGGACGAGCAGTACTTC,CASSLGGQGPRDEQYF
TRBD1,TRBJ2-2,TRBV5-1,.,TGCGCCAGCACCATGATAGGGACAGGGGGACTGGGGGAGCTGTTTTTT,CASTMIGTGGLGELFF
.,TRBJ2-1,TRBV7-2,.,TGTGCCAGCAGCTTAGTCTGGGCGGCTGAGCAGTTCTTC,CASSLVWAAEQFF
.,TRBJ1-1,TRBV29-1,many,TGCAGCGTTGAAGTTAACACCAACACTGAAGCTTTCTTT,CSVEVNTNTEAFF